This passage covers 32 T cell receptor beta chains from one sample sequenced in a study of cytomegalovirus exposure and HLA in healthy donors (TCRdb year 2017). The library was prepared using the immunoSEQ multiplex PCR assay. For the multiplex PCR, a mixture combining 60 forward primers for TCR Vbeta segments and 13 reverse primers for TCR Jbeta segments was used. TCRdb retrieved this table from immuneACCESS and kept in-frame rearrangements only. Not all clones are present; in checked studies, unresolved V genes account for under half, and no reason is known for the remainder. Across this sample there are about 120,000 clones, with approximately 79% seen only once. 2% to 2.5% of the sample is held by the ten biggest clonotypes. Sequenced input: PBMCs. These receptors all stem from a man between 25 and 39 years old in good health and CMV-seronegative.

V gene TRBV5-1 combines with J gene TRBJ1-1, with D uncertain. The germline CDR1 and CDR2 sequences are SGHRS and YFSETQ. Trimming took 0 bases from V and 2 from J, leaving 8 bases between them. The CDR3 consists of 14 residues. This CDR3 is CASSLVAVNTEAFF. CDR3 in DNA: TGCGCCAGCAGCTTGGTCGCAGTCAACACTGAAGCTTTCTTT.

This clone has only one observation. The chain is built from TRBV10-1 and TRBJ2-7, with D perhaps matching TRBD1 (5 bases). Germline V CDR1 and CDR2: WNHNN, SYGVQD (reference sequence). Between the trimmed V and J ends, which lost 6 bases and 4 bases, there was a span of 16 bases. The CDR3 is made up of 14 amino acids. CDR3 DNA: TGCGCCAGCAGCCCACAGGACCCCGCTTACGAGCAGTACTTC. As protein: CASSPQDPAYEQYF.

This clone was counted once. The chain joins TRBV18 to TRBJ2-3; D perhaps matches TRBD1 (6 bases). The germline V gene encodes CDR1 KGHSH and CDR2 LQKENI. There are 14 residues in the CDR3. With 2 bases removed from V and 2 bases from J, the gap between germline ends came to 8 bases. This CDR3 is CASSPGQYTDTQYF. As DNA, the CDR3 is TGTGCCAGCTCACCAGGACAGTACACAGATACGCAGTATTTT. Looking up the rest from reference TRBV18 and TRBJ2-3 gives the full variable domain: NAGVMQNPRHLVRRRGQEARLRCSPMKGHSHVYWYRQLPEEGLKFMVYLQKENIIDESGMPKERFSAEFPKEGPSILRIQQVVRGDSAAYFCASSPGQYTDTQYFGPGTRLTVL.

CDR3 sequence (DNA): TGTGCCAGCTGGAACAGGGGCCTACGGGAGCAGTACTTC. This codes for CASWNRGLREQYF. V usage is TRBV27 and J usage is TRBJ2-7, with 7 nucleotides matching TRBD1. Germline CDR1 and CDR2: MNHEY and SMNVEV (reference sequence). CDR3 length equals 13 residues. With V trimmed by 8 bases and J by 7 bases, 11 bases remained unmatched.

The chain couples TRBV4-1 to TRBJ2-1; 10 bases align to TRBD2. The CDR3 loop spans 21 amino acids. Looked up from germline, CDR1 is MGHRA and CDR2 is YSYEKL. Trimming took 3 bases from V and 9 from J; bases not matched to a gene: 26. For the CDR3, the DNA is TGCGCCAGCAGCCAGCCCCAAGGGAAGCGGGGGGGCTTTGGTTCCCGGGGTGAGCAGTTCTTC. It codes for CASSQPQGKRGGFGSRGEQFF.

This chain joins TRBV6-1 and TRBJ2-3, with D unclear. V was cut by 3 bases and J by 4 bases, with 5 bases left in between. Germline assignment: CDR1 MNHNS and CDR2 SASEGT. CDR3 size: 12 residues. DNA of the CDR3: TGTGCCAGCAGTGACAGGCCAGATACGCAGTATTTT. Protein sequence: CASSDRPDTQYF.

The chain recombines TRBV4-1 with TRBJ1-2; TRBD1 matches 9 bases. Germline CDR1 MGHRA, CDR2 YSYEKL. With V trimmed by 1 base and J by 4 bases, 10 bases remained unmatched. The CDR3 is made up of 17 amino acids. CDR3 sequence reads: CASSQGSRTGALYGYTF. The CDR3 region has the DNA TGCGCCAGCAGCCAAGGATCGCGGACAGGGGCGCTCTATGGCTACACCTTC.

The rearrangement joins TRBV28 to TRBJ2-5; D may be TRBD2 (7 bases). The CDR3 totals 16 residues. Trimming removed 6 bases at V and 2 bases at J, with 19 bases between. Germline assignment: CDR1 MDHEN and CDR2 SYDVKM. The CDR3 reads CASSLGRGARQETQYF. The DNA for the CDR3 is TGTGCCAGCAGCCTGGGGAGGGGGGCGAGGCAAGAGACCCAGTACTTC.

This chain connects TRBV10-3 to TRBJ2-1; 7 positions match TRBD2. The germline gives CDR1 ENHRY, CDR2 SYGVKD. CDR3 length: 11 residues. After removal of 6 bases from V and 8 bases from J, the junction contained 1 base not matched to a gene. Written as DNA, the CDR3 is TGTGCCATCAGGGGGGGGGATGAGCAGTTCTTC. Its protein product is CAIRGGDEQFF.

V usage is TRBV5-1 and J usage is TRBJ2-7; weak D call: TRBD2 (6 bases). Germline CDR1 is SGHRS and CDR2 is YFSETQ. The CDR3 is 15 residues long. Between the trimmed V and J ends, which lost 4 bases and 4 bases, there was a span of 18 bases. The CDR3 DNA reads as TGCGCCAGCAGCGTCGGGACCCTCCGGGGGTACGAGCAGTACTTC. Translation gives CASSVGTLRGYEQYF.

The chain carries TRBV27 and TRBJ1-2; a weak D match, TRBD1 (5 bases). Trimming removed 5 bases at V and 5 bases at J, with 12 bases between. Germline loops: CDR1 MNHEY, CDR2 SMNVEV (reference sequence). This CDR3 has 13 residues. The CDR3 sequence is CASSGWGGYGYTF. The CDR3 DNA follows: TGTGCCAGCAGTGGGTGGGGGGGGTATGGCTACACCTTC.

This chain uses TRBV5-1 with TRBJ1-1, with 11 bases aligning to TRBD1. This CDR3 has 16 amino acids. In germline, CDR1 is SGHRS, CDR2 YFSETQ. Germline trimming cut 3 bases from V and 4 bases from J; bases unmatched to any gene: 8. CDR3 in amino acids: CASSSGQGAGGTEAFF. The CDR3, as DNA: TGCGCCAGCAGCTCTGGACAGGGGGCCGGTGGCACTGAAGCTTTCTTT.

This clone was observed a few times. The chain has TRBV21-1 and TRBJ2-1; the listed D gene, TRBD1, was not tested against the DNA. TRBV21-1 is shown as a pseudogene. This CDR3 contains 15 residues. The chain's CDR3 is CASSTFGHTEVEQFF. The CDR3 DNA reads as TGTGCCAGCAGCACATTTGGACACACAGAGGTTGAGCAGTTCTTC.

This clone was seen only a few times. The chain recombines TRBV2 with TRBJ1-5, with D possibly being TRBD1 (6 bases). V lost 3 bases to trimming and J lost 0 bases, with 9 bases between them. CDR1 is SNHLY, CDR2 FYNNEI, per germline. The length of the CDR3 is 15 residues. CDR3 protein: CASSDPRGSNQPQHF. The CDR3 nucleotides are TGTGCCAGCAGTGATCCCAGGGGTAGCAATCAGCCCCAGCATTTT.

This clone was observed once. The J gene is TRBJ1-3, the V gene TRBV5-6, with no clear D. The CDR3 is 16 residues long. V lost 1 base to trimming and J lost 3 bases, with 14 bases between them. Germline assignment: CDR1 SGHDT and CDR2 YYEEEE. CDR3: CASSLSGLIFGNTIYF. Here the CDR3 DNA reads TGTGCCAGCAGCTTGTCAGGACTGATTTTTGGAAACACCATATATTTT.

The chain is built from TRBV5-8 and TRBJ2-3; D remains ambiguous. V lost 0 bases to trimming and J lost 6 bases, with 11 bases between them. Germline V lookup: CDR1 SGHTS, CDR2 YDEGEE. The CDR3 extends over 14 amino acids. The CDR3 bases are TGTGCCAGCAGCTTGGGGGCACCTGGGGATACGCAGTATTTT. It yields the protein CASSLGAPGDTQYF.

V is TRBV4-2 and J is TRBJ1-1, with D tentatively TRBD1 (6 bases). The germline V gene encodes CDR1 LGHNA and CDR2 YNFKEQ. The CDR3 length is 13 residues. Trimming removed 6 bases from V and 7 bases from J, with 15 bases in between. In nucleotides, the CDR3 is TGTGCCAGCAGACAGGGACAAAGGGTTGAAGCTTTCTTT. Protein product: CASRQGQRVEAFF.

The gene calls are TRBV15 and TRBJ1-2; D remains unclear. V was trimmed by 6 bases and J by 5 bases, leaving 10 bases between them. The CDR3 consists of 12 residues. The germline V gene encodes CDR1 LNHNV and CDR2 YYDKDF (reference sequence). The CDR3 region has the DNA TGTGCCACCAGTGCAGTCTCTTATGGCTACACCTTC. Translating gives CATSAVSYGYTF.

This chain joins TRBV29-1 and TRBJ2-3; 10 nucleotides match TRBD1. Trimming removed 3 bases from V and 0 bases from J; junction bases left unmatched: 6. From germline, CDR1 is SQVTM and CDR2 ANQGSEA. The CDR3 has 16 amino acids. The CDR3 reads CSVEGGTGVSTDTQYF. In DNA, the CDR3 is TGCAGCGTTGAGGGGGGGACAGGGGTTAGCACAGATACGCAGTATTTT.

CDR3 sequence: CASSLGTGIDLDEQFF. The CDR3 nucleotides are TGTGCCAGCAGCTTAGGGACAGGGATCGATCTGGATGAGCAGTTCTTC. The chain uses TRBV5-8 and TRBJ2-1; 9 nucleotides line up with TRBD1. Trimming removed 2 bases from V and 8 bases from J; junction bases left unmatched: 11. Germline CDR1 is SGHTS and CDR2 is YDEGEE. The CDR3 sequence is 16 residues long.

The V call is TRBV2, the J call TRBJ2-7; D is ambiguous. This CDR3 has 13 residues. The V and J ends lost 1 base and 1 base respectively, with 5 bases between them. Germline V gene data show CDR1 as SNHLY and CDR2 as FYNNEI. The CDR3 region is CASSEGQSYEQYF. The CDR3 nucleotides are TGTGCCAGCAGTGAAGGCCAGTCCTACGAGCAGTACTTC.

This chain uses TRBV6-1 with TRBJ2-3; D is possibly TRBD2 (5 bases). CDR1 is MNHNS, CDR2 SASEGT, per germline. The CDR3 has 14 amino acids. V lost 1 base, J lost 10 bases, and 15 bases lay in between. DNA of the CDR3: TGTGCCAGCAGTGAAGGAAATACCCGGGGTGCGCAGTATTTT. Its protein product is CASSEGNTRGAQYF.

This chain connects TRBV5-4 to TRBJ2-2; TRBD2 might be the D (6 bases). The V gene lost 3 bases and the J gene lost 6 bases, with 9 bases spanning the gap. The CDR3 sequence is 13 residues long. The germline V gene encodes CDR1 SGHNT and CDR2 YYREEE (reference sequence). The DNA for the CDR3 is TGTGCCAGCAGCTACCCGGGGGCCGGGGAGCTGTTTTTT. It encodes CASSYPGAGELFF.

Concerning this clone itself: A junction boundary mismatches the germline segment, possibly from a read error. This rearrangement joins TRBV7-9 to TRBJ1-2, with 8 bases aligning to TRBD1. The CDR3 is 12 residues long. The germline CDR1 and CDR2 sequences are SEHNR and FQNEAQ (reference sequence). DNA of the CDR3: TGTTCCAGCAGCCAGGGGGCGGATGGCTACACCTTC. Protein product: CSSSQGADGYTF.

The rearrangement uses TRBV6-5 and TRBJ2-7; the D gene is possibly TRBD1 (6 bases). Germline loops: CDR1 MNHEY, CDR2 SVGAGI. The CDR3 length is 15 residues. Trimming left V 0 bases short and J 2 bases short, with 11 bases between. The CDR3 sequence is CASSYSPGAAYEQYF. The CDR3 nucleotides are TGTGCCAGCAGTTACTCGCCAGGGGCTGCCTACGAGCAGTACTTC.

This clone was picked up a small number of times. The chain has TRBV11-2 and TRBJ2-1; the D gene is possibly TRBD1 (6 bases). The V end was cut by 5 bases, the J end by 3 bases, with 14 bases between. The CDR3 spans 15 residues. Germline V gene sequence: CDR1 SGHAT, CDR2 FQNNGV. Here the CDR3 DNA reads TGTGCCAGCAGCCTGGGGGACAAACTCTACAATGAGCAGTTCTTC. Translation: CASSLGDKLYNEQFF. Based on the CDR3 plus reference TRBV11-2 and TRBJ2-1, the full variable domain is EAGVAQSPRYKIIEKRQSVAFWCNPISGHATLYWYQQILGQGPKLLIQFQNNGVVDDSQLPKDRFSAERLKGVDSTLKIQPAKLEDSAVYLCASSLGDKLYNEQFFGPGTRLTVL.

The gene calls are TRBV5-1 and TRBJ2-3, with 9 positions matching TRBD2. This CDR3 has 16 residues. CDR1 is SGHRS and CDR2 is YFSETQ in the germline V gene. Trimming took 1 base from V and 6 from J; bases not matched to a gene: 9. Here the CDR3 DNA reads TGCGCCAGCAGCTTGTTGGCTAGCGGGGTATTTGATACGCAGTATTTT. This translates into CASSLLASGVFDTQYF.

The rearrangement links TRBV27 to TRBJ2-1; 16 bases match TRBD2. Germline V gene lookup returns CDR1 MNHEY and CDR2 SMNVEV (reference sequence). The CDR3 has 14 amino acids. J lost 7 bases, V lost 9 bases, and 3 bases had no gene match. DNA of the CDR3: TGTGCCAGGCCGGGACTAGCGGGGGGGAATGAGCAGTTCTTC. This gives the protein CARPGLAGGNEQFF.

The chain has TRBV29-1 and TRBJ1-1; 7 bases agree with TRBD1. From germline, CDR1 is SQVTM and CDR2 ANQGSEA. With 7 bases clipped from V and 1 base from J, the junction kept 6 bases outside the gene matches. This CDR3 has 13 residues. This chain's CDR3 is CSARQGQNTEAFF. CDR3 bases: TGCAGCGCCAGACAGGGCCAGAACACTGAAGCTTTCTTT.

This clone was counted only a few times. The rearrangement uses TRBV6-6 and TRBJ2-7; D is uncertain. The germline V gene encodes CDR1 MNHNY and CDR2 SVGAGI (reference sequence). Deletions cut 6 bases from V and 4 bases from J, with 10 bases between. CDR3 length equals 12 residues. The CDR3 DNA sequence: TGTGCCAGCAGATCGAAGCTTTACGAGCAGTACTTC. Translation gives CASRSKLYEQYF.

The chain has TRBV6-5 and TRBJ1-4; D unclear. The V gene lost 2 bases and the J gene lost 8 bases, with 15 bases spanning the gap. The germline V gene has CDR1 MNHEY and CDR2 SVGAGI. The CDR3 totals 15 residues. CDR3 in amino acids: CASSYSLGTGEKLFF. For the CDR3, the DNA is TGTGCCAGCAGTTACAGCTTGGGAACGGGGGAAAAACTGTTTTTT.

In the case of this clone: At one end, the junction sequence differs from germline, possibly due to a read error. The V call is TRBV6-5, the J call TRBJ2-2, with D possibly TRBD2 on 6 matching bases. The length of the CDR3 is 14 residues. Germline assignment: CDR1 MNHEY and CDR2 SVGAGI. CDR3 amino acids: CATTLAANTGGLFF. In nucleotides, the CDR3 is TGTGCCACTACTCTGGCAGCGAACACCGGGGGGCTGTTTTTT.